The sequence of this T cell receptor (beta chain) was determined in a study of cytotoxic CD8 clonotypes in ibrutinib-treated CLL. Notes on the study in general: The study found baseline clonality above age-matched healthy donors, tracking circulating CD8+ T-cell counts.

The repertoire was sequenced with immunoSEQ multiplex PCR; TCRdb's copy has only in-frame clones and lacks some. Counted here are approximately 200,000 clones, 55% to 85% occurring once; the ten biggest clones make up around an eighth. The CDR3 is 13 amino acids. In germline, CDR1 is SGHVS, CDR2 FNYEAQ. V was pared by 8 bases and J by 0 bases, with 11 bases between. A remark on this clone: Its antigen is not identified.

This rearrangement joins TRBV7-6 to TRBJ2-7; unclear D gene. The source material was PBMCs, sampled after 24 months of ibrutinib treatment. The TCR was taken from a human donor with chronic lymphocytic leukemia. The CDR3: CASAEPHSYEQYF. The CDR3 DNA follows: TGTGCCAGCGCCGAGCCCCACTCCTACGAGCAGTACTTC. Supplemented by reference TRBV7-6 and TRBJ2-7, the full variable domain reads GAGVSQSPRYKVTKRGQDVALRCDPISGHVSLYWYRQALGQGPEFLTYFNYEAQQDKSGLPNDRFSAERPEGSISTLTIQRTEQRDSAMYRCASAEPHSYEQYFGPGTRLTVT.